This T cell receptor (beta chain) is drawn from a study of human T cells and chemical hapten exposure. Each cDNA molecule in the library carried unique molecular identifiers. MiXCR, run by TCRdb on the RACE reads, gives a single entry per CDR3 protein. This table has more than 80,000 distinct CDR3 sequences, 9.5% to 14% appearing once. General study findings and limits: Against controls, expanded TCRs gave rise to significantly more large CDR3 similarity clusters. Patch test score was positively correlated with the counts of PT1 expanded TCRs.

Time point described: patch test 3, about 24 weeks after DPC sensitization. Specified treatment: therapeutic diphenylcyclopropenone sensitization with weekly scalp DPC. Blood draws came first, before each patch test. J gave up 4 bases and V 4 bases, and 1 base lay outside the gene matches. The germline gives CDR1 SQVTM, CDR2 ANQGSEA. The CDR3 runs to 12 residues. As concerns this clonotype: Antigen specificity is unknown.

The chain combines TRBV29-1 with TRBJ2-5; 9 nucleotides agree with TRBD2. Specimen: whole blood, collected in connection with sensitization to the hapten diphenylcyclopropenone (DPC). The source is a woman in her forties or fifties with alopecia areata. Some clones in this sample may be carry-over from other donors' samples. CDR3 nucleotide sequence: TGCAGCGTTGTAGCGGGAGTAGAGACCCAGTACTTC. As protein: CSVVAGVETQYF.